Shown below are 12 T cell receptor beta chains from a single sample sequenced in a study of blood T cell repertoires in COVID-19 (dated by TCRdb to 2020 to 2022). The method behind the library was the immunoSEQ multiplex PCR assay. This is the immuneACCESS table as TCRdb keeps it, with only in-frame sequences that have V and J called. A part of the clones is gone; compared with another copy, unresolved V genes explain less than half, and the rest is unexplained. A total of about 110,000 clones appear in this sample, approximately 82% of them only once. Of the sample, approximately 7.9% falls within the top ten clones. The sequenced sample was peripheral blood. These receptors came from a woman older than 75 with active or convalescent COVID-19.

CDR3 protein: CASSFGQGLGYGYTF. The CDR3 nucleotides are TGTGCCAGCAGTTTTGGCCAGGGGCTTGGCTATGGCTACACCTTC. The chain couples TRBV28 to TRBJ1-2, with D maybe TRBD1 (6 bases). The germline gives CDR1 MDHEN, CDR2 SYDVKM. V gave up 3 bases and J gave up 4 bases, with 15 bases separating them. CDR3 length: 15 amino acids.

The chain employs TRBV6-5 and TRBJ2-1; TRBD2 might be the D (6 bases). V lost 8 bases to trimming and J lost 3 bases, with 17 bases between them. Germline CDR1 and CDR2: MNHEY and SVGAGI. The CDR3 totals 15 residues. The DNA for the CDR3 is TGTGCCAGCTCTGCAGGGAGGCACCTCTACAATGAGCAGTTCTTC. This translates into CASSAGRHLYNEQFF.

The CDR3 loop is CASRLAGHAQFTGELFF. In DNA, the CDR3 is TGTGCCAGCCGACTAGCGGGCCACGCGCAGTTCACCGGGGAGCTGTTTTTT. The gene calls are TRBV19 and TRBJ2-2; 10 nucleotides align to TRBD2. With V trimmed by 9 bases and J by 4 bases, 14 bases remained unmatched. CDR3 length: 17 amino acids. Germline V gene sequence: CDR1 LNHDA, CDR2 SQIVND (reference sequence).

The chain carries TRBV7-9 and TRBJ2-7; TRBD1 matches at 8 bases. Germline-derived CDR1 and CDR2 are SEHNR and FQNEAQ (reference sequence). The ends lost 7 bases at V and 3 bases at J; junction bases unmatched: 8. The CDR3 has 14 residues. In nucleotides, the CDR3 is TGTGCCAGCATAATTTCGACAGGGGTCTACGAGCAGTACTTC. Translation: CASIISTGVYEQYF.

This sequence joins TRBV6-4 and TRBJ2-1; a possible D gene is TRBD2 (5 bases). This CDR3 contains 16 residues. Germline V lookup: CDR1 MRHNA, CDR2 SNTAGT. V gave up 4 bases and J gave up 0 bases, with 13 bases separating them. CDR3 region: CASSGMGTSSYNEQFF. Written as DNA, the CDR3 is TGTGCCAGCAGTGGGATGGGCACTAGCTCCTACAATGAGCAGTTCTTC.

The CDR3 loop reads CASSRDSKETQYF. The CDR3 nucleotides read TGTGCCAGCAGTCGGGACAGTAAAGAGACCCAGTACTTC. The V and J genes are TRBV4-2 and TRBJ2-5; 7 bases are shared with TRBD1. This CDR3 comprises 13 residues. V lost 6 bases, J lost 3 bases, and 4 bases stayed unmatched. Germline assignment: CDR1 LGHNA and CDR2 YNFKEQ.

In its sample, this clone was seen a few times. The rearrangement uses TRBV11-2 and TRBJ2-1; a weak D match, TRBD2 (5 bases). CDR3 length: 18 residues. V was pared by 1 base and J by 6 bases, with 22 bases between. Looked up from germline, CDR1 is SGHAT and CDR2 is FQNNGV. The DNA of the CDR3 is TGTGCCAGCAGCTTAGGACGTTGGCTAGCCCATTTATCCAATGAGCAGTTCTTC. Its translation: CASSLGRWLAHLSNEQFF.

By sample fraction, this clone is medium-sized (0.01 to 0.1%). This rearrangement joins TRBV28 to TRBJ2-2; TRBD1 matches at 8 bases. Losses at the gene ends were 5 bases for V and 4 bases for J; bases not matched to a gene: 6. The CDR3 consists of 15 residues. Per the germline V gene, CDR1 is MDHEN and CDR2 is SYDVKM. CDR3 in amino acids: CASSPGQGGTGELFF. The CDR3 DNA reads as TGTGCCAGCAGTCCCGGACAGGGCGGCACCGGGGAGCTGTTTTTT.

The gene calls are TRBV3-1 (or the pseudogene TRBV3-2) and TRBJ2-7; 8 positions agree with TRBD1. This CDR3 comprises 12 residues. Germline CDR1 and CDR2: LGHDT and YNNKEL (reference sequence). Unmatched junction bases numbered 1, after V lost 4 bases and J lost 5 bases. The CDR3 loop reads CASSRQGHEQYF. In DNA form, the CDR3 reads TGTGCCAGCAGCCGACAGGGGCACGAGCAGTACTTC.

CDR3 bases: TGCAGCGTTGTAGGGGACTTGAACACTGAAGCTTTCTTT. It codes for CSVVGDLNTEAFF. The gene calls are TRBV29-1 and TRBJ1-1, with D perhaps matching TRBD1 (5 bases). The germline gives CDR1 SQVTM, CDR2 ANQGSEA. This CDR3 contains 13 residues. Between the trimmed V and J ends, which lost 4 bases and 0 bases, there was a span of 9 bases.

This clone was seen just once. The rearrangement uses TRBV10-3 and TRBJ1-4; 8 bases fit TRBD1. The CDR3 sequence is 13 residues long. After removal of 9 bases from V and 4 bases from J, the junction contained 4 bases not matched to a gene. The germline V gene has CDR1 ENHRY and CDR2 SYGVKD. CDR3 DNA: TGTGCCATTGGGACAGGCCTTAATGAAAAACTGTTTTTT. It yields the protein CAIGTGLNEKLFF.

The genes are TRBV28 and TRBJ1-5; D gene uncertain. Trimming took 3 bases from V and 1 from J, leaving 4 bases between them. From germline, CDR1 is MDHEN and CDR2 SYDVKM. There are 13 residues in the CDR3. DNA of the CDR3: TGTGCCAGCAGTTTCGAGAGCAATCAGCCCCAGCATTTT. It translates to CASSFESNQPQHF.